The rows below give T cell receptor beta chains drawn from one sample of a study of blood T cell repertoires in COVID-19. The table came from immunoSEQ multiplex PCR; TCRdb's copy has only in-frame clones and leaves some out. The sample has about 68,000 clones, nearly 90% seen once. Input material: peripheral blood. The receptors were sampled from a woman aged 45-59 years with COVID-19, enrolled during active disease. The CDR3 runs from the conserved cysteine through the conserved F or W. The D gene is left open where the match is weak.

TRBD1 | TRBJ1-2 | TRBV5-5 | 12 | TGTGCCAGCAGCTTCCCACAGGGGGGCTACACCTTC | CASSFPQGGYTF
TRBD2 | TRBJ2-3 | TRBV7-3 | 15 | TGTGCCAGCAGCCGAGCGGGAGGTCGGACAGATACGCAGTATTTT | CASSRAGGRTDTQYF
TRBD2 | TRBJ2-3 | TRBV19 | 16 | TGTGCCAGTAGTATTGCGGGAGCCGGGATCACAGATACGCAGTATTTT | CASSIAGAGITDTQYF
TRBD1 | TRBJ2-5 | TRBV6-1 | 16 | TGTGCCAGCAGTGAAACCAGGACAGGGGGCGCAAAGACCCAGTACTTC | CASSETRTGGAKTQYF
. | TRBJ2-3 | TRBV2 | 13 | TGTGCCAGCAGTGAACCTTTTTCAGATACGCAGTATTTT | CASSEPFSDTQYF
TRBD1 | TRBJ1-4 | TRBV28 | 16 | TGTGCCAGCAGTAGTAATAAGGGGGCTGGTAATGAAAAACTGTTTTTT | CASSSNKGAGNEKLFF
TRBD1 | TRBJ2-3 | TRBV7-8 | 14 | TGTGCCAGCAGCTCAAGACAGGGGGGAGGTACGCAGTATTTT | CASSSRQGGGTQYF
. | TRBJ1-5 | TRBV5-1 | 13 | TGCGCCAGCAGCTGGACGGCGGGCCAGCCCCAGCATTTT | CASSWTAGQPQHF
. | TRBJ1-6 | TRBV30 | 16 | TGTGCCTGGGACCATCCCGGGACTTCCTATAATTCACCCCTCCACTTT | CAWDHPGTSYNSPLHF
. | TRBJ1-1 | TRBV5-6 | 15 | TGTGCCAGCAGCTTTCTTGACCAGGGGCACACTGAAGCTTTCTTT | CASSFLDQGHTEAFF
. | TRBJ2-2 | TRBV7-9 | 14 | TGTGCCAGCAGCTTAGCTGGGCCATCCGGGGAGCTGTTTTTT | CASSLAGPSGELFF
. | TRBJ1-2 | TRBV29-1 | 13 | TGCAGCGTTGAAGATCGACAGTACTATGGCTACACCTTC | CSVEDRQYYGYTF
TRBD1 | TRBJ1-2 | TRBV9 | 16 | TGTGCCAGCAGCTTAGGGGGCGGCGAGCTTTTCCGGGGCTACACCTTC | CASSLGGGELFRGYTF
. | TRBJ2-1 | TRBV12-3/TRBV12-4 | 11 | TGTGCCAGCAGTCGGACTAATGAGCAGTTCTTC | CASSRTNEQFF
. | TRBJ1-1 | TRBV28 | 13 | TGTGCCAGCACCCCTCCTTGGAACACTGAAGCTTTCTTT | CASTPPWNTEAFF
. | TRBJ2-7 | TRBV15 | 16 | TGTGCCACCAGCAGAGAAGAACCGGGACTCTACTACGAGCAGTACTTC | CATSREEPGLYYEQYF
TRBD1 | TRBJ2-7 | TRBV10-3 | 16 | TGTGCCATCAGTGACGGGACAGGGGAGGCCTCCTACGAGCAGTACTTC | CAISDGTGEASYEQYF
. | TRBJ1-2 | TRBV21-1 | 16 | TGTGCCAGCAGCACCTTCCGGGGGGACGCAAGAGGAGGCTACACCTTC | CASSTFRGDARGGYTF